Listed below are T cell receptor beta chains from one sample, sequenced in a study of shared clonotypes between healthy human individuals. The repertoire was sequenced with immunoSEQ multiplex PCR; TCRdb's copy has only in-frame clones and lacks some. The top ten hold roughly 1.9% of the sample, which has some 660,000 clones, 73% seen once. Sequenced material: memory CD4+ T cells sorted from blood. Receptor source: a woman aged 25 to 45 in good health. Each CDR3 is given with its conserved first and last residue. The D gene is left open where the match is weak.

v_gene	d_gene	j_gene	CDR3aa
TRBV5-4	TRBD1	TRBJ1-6	CASSPGQGSLASPLHF
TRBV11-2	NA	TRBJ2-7	CASSSDLDSSYEQYF
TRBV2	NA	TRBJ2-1	CASSAALGAYNEQFF
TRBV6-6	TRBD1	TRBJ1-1	CASSSTGGRSTEAFF
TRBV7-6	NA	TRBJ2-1	CASSLGAVFGFDEQFF
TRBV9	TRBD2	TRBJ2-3	CASSLTIAGDDTDTQYF
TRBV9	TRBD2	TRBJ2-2	CASSVVGLAGATGELFF
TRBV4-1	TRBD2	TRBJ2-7	CASSLIAGDRLYEQYF
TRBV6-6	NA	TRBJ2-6	CASSTGYPGANVLTF
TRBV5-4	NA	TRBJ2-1	CASSLTGHSYNEQFF
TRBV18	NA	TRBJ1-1	CASSPQGSNTEAFF
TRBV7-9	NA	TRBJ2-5	CASSLVGFQETQYF
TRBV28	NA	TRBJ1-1	CASRSRWGTEAFF
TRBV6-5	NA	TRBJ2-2	CAISAASNTGELFF
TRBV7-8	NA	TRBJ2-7	CASSLSEQVTYEQYF
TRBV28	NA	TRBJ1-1	CASSYSKSMVGAFF
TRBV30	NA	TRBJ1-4	CAWSDQGLTNEKLFF
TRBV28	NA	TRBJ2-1	CASHEQLELGGQFF
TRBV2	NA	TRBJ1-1	CASQFLEGPEAFF
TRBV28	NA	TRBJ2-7	CASSLLRGEQYF
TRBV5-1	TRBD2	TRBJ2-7	CASSPDSGEGQNEQYF
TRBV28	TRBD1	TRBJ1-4	CASSLSGQANEKLFF
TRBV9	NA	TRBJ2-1	CASSVVSGSSYNEQFF
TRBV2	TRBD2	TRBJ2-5	CASRLGLGGQETQYF
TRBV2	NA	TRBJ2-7	CASTEGGLETYEQYF
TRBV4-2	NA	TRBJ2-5	CASSQARGGSETQYF
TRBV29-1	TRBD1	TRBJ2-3	CSVDPGGADTQYF
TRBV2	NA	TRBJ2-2	CAGRQIRTGELFF
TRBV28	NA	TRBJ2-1	CASSPMRDIRNEQFF
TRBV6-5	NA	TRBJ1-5	CASSPTTEINQPQHF
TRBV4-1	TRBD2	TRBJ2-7	CASSQASSGRGSPYEQYF
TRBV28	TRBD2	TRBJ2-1	CASSLKSGRARFF
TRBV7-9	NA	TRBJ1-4	CASTIILTSESEKLFF
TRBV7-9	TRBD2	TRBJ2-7	CASSLESGLAGGSYEQYF
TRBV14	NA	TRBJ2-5	CASSQDLGGKQYF
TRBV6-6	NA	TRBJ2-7	CATGPGGYEQYF
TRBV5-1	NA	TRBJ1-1	CASTEGVGLNTEAFF
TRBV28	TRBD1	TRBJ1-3	CASSQQGLRNTIYF
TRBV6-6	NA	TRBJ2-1	CASYTKGSEQFF
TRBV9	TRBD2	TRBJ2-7	CASSGGLAPFRYEQYF
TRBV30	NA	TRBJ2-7	CAWSVPGRNPQGSYEQYF
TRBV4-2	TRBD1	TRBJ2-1	CASSQEGTATYNEQFF
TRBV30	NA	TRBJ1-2	CAWSRGQPLGGYTF
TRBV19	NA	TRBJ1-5	CASSRGYSNQPQHF
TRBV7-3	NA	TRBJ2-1	CASSFGQYNEQFF
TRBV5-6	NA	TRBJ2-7	CASSWDGATSYEQYF
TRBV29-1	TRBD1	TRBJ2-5	CSVTGGWAGGRETQYF
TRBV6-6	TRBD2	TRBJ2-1	CASRVGSGSIDEQFF